The rows below give T cell receptor beta chains drawn from one sample of a study of CD8 T cells in Susac syndrome. One entry per CDR3 protein, called by TCRdb with MiXCR from the immunoSEQ multiplex PCR reads. The profile covers about 210,000 distinct CDR3 sequences, with 90% to 95% appearing a single time and approximately 0.094% taken by the ten largest. Sequencing used CD4+ T cells from PBMCs. The receptor set was obtained from a human donor in good health. The CDR3 runs from the conserved cysteine through the conserved F or W. D genes are given only for firm matches. Clone size is stated in some rows and not others, as once, few, many or a class when expanded.

TRBJ1-4 | . | TRBV30 | . | CAWKGSLAEKLFF | TGTGCCTGGAAAGGGAGCTTGGCTGAAAAACTGTTTTTT
TRBJ2-7 | once | TRBV4-3 | . | CASSQDFSTTAQYF | TGCGCCAGCAGCCAAGATTTTTCGACAACCGCGCAGTACTTC
TRBJ1-3 | . | TRBV29-1 | . | CSVDGRLGNTIYF | TGCAGCGTTGATGGCAGACTCGGGAACACCATATATTTT
TRBJ2-1 | . | TRBV29-1 | . | CSVDLSNAEQFF | TGCAGCGTTGATCTGTCCAACGCGGAGCAGTTCTTC
TRBJ1-2 | . | TRBV5-1 | TRBD1 | CASSFPGQGRNGYTF | TGCGCCAGCAGCTTTCCGGGACAGGGTCGAAATGGCTACACCTTC
TRBJ1-2 | . | TRBV28 | TRBD1 | CASSFRDRGLYGYTF | TGTGCCAGCAGTTTTCGGGACAGGGGGCTCTATGGCTACACCTTC
TRBJ2-1 | once | TRBV6-6 | . | CASSVEQFF | TGTGCCAGCAGCGTTGAGCAGTTCTTC
TRBJ1-2 | . | TRBV29-1 | . | CSSTGGEDYGYTF | TGCAGCTCCACCGGAGGAGAGGACTATGGCTACACCTTC
TRBJ1-2 | . | TRBV7-2 | TRBD1 | CASSHTRAGGNYGYTF | TGTGCCAGCAGCCATACCCGGGCAGGGGGAAACTATGGCTACACCTTC
TRBJ1-4 | . | TRBV15 | . | CATSRAGRARNEKLFF | TGTGCCACCAGCAGGGCCGGGAGGGCCCGGAATGAAAAACTGTTTTTT
TRBJ2-3 | . | TRBV29-1 | . | CSVDEEYTQYF | TGCAGCGTTGATGAGGAATATACGCAGTATTTT
TRBJ1-1 | . | TRBV19 | . | CASSITGTEAFF | TGTGCCAGTAGTATAACTGGCACTGAAGCTTTCTTT
TRBJ1-1 | once | TRBV3-1 | . | CASSQVSGYNTEAFF | TGTGCCAGCAGCCAGGTATCAGGGTACAACACTGAAGCTTTCTTT
TRBJ1-2 | . | TRBV12-3/TRBV12-4 | . | CASSRAPYGYTF | TGTGCCAGCAGTCGGGCCCCCTATGGCTACACCTTC
TRBJ2-6 | . | TRBV3-1 | TRBD1 | CASSPLPGQGSSSGANVLTF | TGTGCCAGCAGCCCGCTCCCCGGACAGGGAAGTAGTAGTGGGGCCAACGTCCTGACTTTC
TRBJ2-5 | . | TRBV29-1 | TRBD2 | CSVVSGGETQYF | TGCAGCGTTGTGTCCGGGGGGGAGACCCAGTACTTC
TRBJ1-2 | . | TRBV4-2 | . | CASSQERGGGEYGYTF | TGTGCCAGCAGCCAAGAGCGCGGGGGAGGAGAGTATGGCTACACCTTC
TRBJ2-3 | once | TRBV12-3/TRBV12-4 | . | CASSRIIVDTQYF | TGTGCCAGCAGTCGGATTATAGTAGATACGCAGTATTTT
TRBJ1-5 | . | TRBV30 | . | CAWSPGRDQPQHF | TGTGCCTGGAGTCCGGGGCGTGATCAGCCCCAGCATTTT
TRBJ2-1 | . | TRBV20-1 | . | CSVPDTTYNEQFF | TGCAGTGTCCCGGACACTACCTACAATGAGCAGTTCTTC
TRBJ2-3 | . | TRBV11-3 | . | CASSLAGGWDTQYF | TGTGCCAGCAGCCTTGCTGGGGGATGGGATACGCAGTATTTT
TRBJ1-2 | . | TRBV5-1 | . | CASSLEGEDNGYTF | TGCGCCAGCAGCTTAGAAGGGGAGGACAATGGCTACACCTTC
TRBJ2-1 | . | TRBV5-6 | TRBD1 | CASCRLQGAGNEQFF | TGTGCCAGCTGCCGGTTGCAGGGGGCCGGGAATGAGCAGTTCTTC
TRBJ1-2 | few | TRBV12-3/TRBV12-4 | TRBD1 | CASSLGTANYGYTF | TGTGCCAGCAGTCTAGGGACAGCTAACTATGGCTACACCTTC
TRBJ2-3 | once | TRBV27 | . | CASSFNRVVDTQYF | TGTGCCAGCAGTTTCAACAGGGTTGTTGATACGCAGTATTTT
TRBJ2-1 | . | TRBV20-1 | TRBD2 | CSASTGTSVYNEQFF | TGCAGTGCCTCGACCGGGACTAGCGTGTACAATGAGCAGTTCTTC
TRBJ1-1 | once | TRBV5-1 | . | CASSSQGRTTEAFF | TGCGCCAGCAGCTCCCAGGGCCGGACCACTGAAGCTTTCTTT